This TCR beta chain stems from a study of cytomegalovirus exposure and HLA in healthy donors (dated by TCRdb to 2016 to 2017). Some background on the complete study: An earlier analysis of approximately 590 of the donors reported 250 to 300 Gb of sequence data and around 110 million unique TCR beta sequences from about 179 million T cells. An earlier analysis of 500 to 750 of the donors applied high-throughput TCR beta sequencing to assess whether each TCR beta V gene segment acted as functional or pseudogenic. A separate validation cohort of some 130 different subjects was used in addition to the approximately 610-subject first cohort. In a later analysis, previously published TCR beta repertoires from roughly 710 donors were re-analyzed and high-resolution HLA genotyping was added so that TCR occurrence patterns could be studied. Genome-wide SNP genotypes for about 60% of the 666 donors were used in a later genetic analysis, which treated that subset as a discovery cohort. The later analysis used no new phenotypic data to find candidate immune exposures, relying instead on TCR beta sequences and their occurrence across donors. The study aimed to test whether cataloging public T cell receptors could reveal signatures of past pathogen exposure. Using immunosequencing, the study profiled T cell repertoires from around 670 subjects and related those repertoires to cytomegalovirus serostatus. Every discovery cohort repertoire had been produced on one sequencing platform. Four or five DR-DQ haplotypes were handled as single units for association and clustering because linkage in the cohort was strong. Class I and class II HLA loci were covered by the typing at four-digit resolution. Around 330 gigabases of sequencing data and around 85 million unique TCR sequences made up an early release that covered approximately 700 HLA-typed donors. Among the approximately 430 genotyped donors, around 81% belonged to the genetic ancestry cluster associated with self-reported Caucasian donors. Across some 400 genotyped donors of the cohort, an average of approximately 220,000 unique TCR beta nucleotide sequences per donor were sequenced, and roughly 17% of those sequences were non-productive. Typing coverage varied by locus: roughly 620-640 donors for A, B, C, DRB1 and DQB1; under 550 for DQA1; some 610 for DPA1; 450 to 480 for DPB1. High-throughput TCR immunosequencing, statistical association of individual TCRs with disease status, and machine learning were combined to predict cytomegalovirus infection status. Donor age, sex, ethnicity and CMV serostatus were compiled together with the repertoire data.

The germline V gene encodes CDR1 SQVTM and CDR2 ANQGSEA. Germline trimming amounts to 4 bases on V and 0 bases on J, with 2 as the count of junction bases outside the gene matches. The CDR3 holds 14 amino acids from the cysteine to the phenylalanine. The kept DNA is CDR3 alone, 42 bases in frame from the first base. This clone was recorded only once. The antigen it recognizes is unknown. No base quality information exists; no much larger clone differs at one position. In total, roughly 670 healthy bone marrow donors made up the cohort. All cohort members were sampled while nominally healthy, although unrecorded immune exposures were likely present. The donor tested CMV seronegative and was one of the 352 seronegative cohort members. A peripheral blood sample was provided by each donor, and peripheral blood mononuclear cells were used for TCR beta sequencing. Genomic DNA extraction from the blood cell samples was performed with the Qiagen DNeasy Blood Extraction Kit.

Library construction relied on the immunoSEQ multiplex PCR assay. For the multiplex PCR, a mixture combining 60 forward primers for TCR Vbeta segments and 13 reverse primers for TCR Jbeta segments was used. The CDR3 region of rearranged TCR beta genes was amplified from genomic DNA with a multiplex PCR assay. The Illumina HiSeq System was used to sequence the amplified TCR beta libraries as 87-base-pair reads. The authors' pipeline ran thus. Across the 500 to 700 repertoires, a later analysis counted tens of millions of unique TCR beta chains, around 11 million of which were shared by at least two donors. To remove PCR and sequencing errors, raw reads were error-corrected and collapsed into unique sequences using a nearest-neighbor algorithm that merged closely related sequences. CDR3 sequences were aligned to IMGT reference sequences to assign V, D and J gene segments. For a sequence to be retained, a match of at least six nucleotides was required to both a V gene segment and a J gene segment. Rearrangements were classified as productive when the CDR3 lacked stop codons and remained in frame with V and J, and all other rearrangements were classified as non-productive. CDR3 was defined according to IMGT convention as the region running from the second conserved V-encoded cysteine to the conserved J-encoded phenylalanine. Sequences without an unambiguous match to a single V gene segment were excluded from the earlier analysis of about 600 of the donors. An earlier analysis of several hundred of the donors classified V segments as functional when productive rearrangements were above 56.7% and as segregating when the standard deviation between donors was above 5%. To diagnose cytomegalovirus status from the catalog of TCR beta chain sequences, a statistical classification framework was built. In a later analysis, V and J genes were assigned by comparing TCR nucleotide sequences against IMGT/GENE-DB human TR gene sequences. In a later analysis, CDR3 sequences and most-parsimonious VDJ recombination scenarios were assigned using the TCRdist pipeline. In a later analysis, each TCR beta chain was defined by its CDR3 amino acid sequence together with its V-gene family, and reads without a unique V-gene family were excluded. In a later analysis, around 600 highly shared, low-generation-probability nucleotide sequences were removed to address suspected cross-contamination and a sequencing artifact. A later analysis calculated a clonal expansion index for each public chain from normalized within-repertoire ranks of inferred template counts. In a later analysis, generation probabilities were computed with a VDJ recombination model fitted to out-of-frame rearrangements, and the resulting probabilities were checked against IGoR. Hypergeometric tests were used in a later analysis to score TCR-TCR, TCR-HLA and TCR-CMV co-occurrence, with a repertoire-size bias correction applied to the TCR pairs. To estimate false discovery rates, a later analysis permuted the HLA or CMV assignments 20 times. In a later analysis, co-occurring TCRs were grouped using DBSCAN, with TCRdist sequence similarity added in when clustering inside HLA-allele-positive subsets. For co-occurrence clustering, repertoires with fewer than 30,000 or more than 120,000 public chains were excluded, along with several repertoires with anomalous nucleotide sharing. In TCRdb, the immuneACCESS table is reduced to in-frame sequences with V and J assigned. These tables do not hold every clone; where another copy was compared, an unresolved V gene accounts for under half, and the others remain unexplained. V and J calls and clone size are as listed in that table; D and trimming were resolved from the DNA. Recorded for this sample are 150,000 to 200,000 clones; about 80% of them occurred a single time. The ten largest clones represent approximately 1% of the sample.

Points the paper makes about the study in general: This cohort had only TCR beta chains sequenced, and the lack of alpha or paired-chain data limited which features could be detected. In a later analysis, TCR association rates were found to vary across HLA loci, with the most associated TCRs seen for DRB1 alleles and the fewest for HLA-C alleles. When HLA alleles, especially DR and DQ, strongly co-occurred, attributing TCR associations to individual alleles was difficult. Compared with equally common non-associated chains, HLA-associated TCR beta chains in a later analysis were more clonally expanded and had lower generation probabilities. The only immune exposure information available for the cohort was CMV serostatus. Linkage disequilibrium might explain the correlated functional status among segregating V segments, but an unknown experimental factor could not be excluded. At a false discovery rate of 0.05, a later analysis linked some 18,000 TCR beta sequences to specific HLA alleles. HLA typing was unavailable for some donors at each locus, so association tests used only the typed subset. According to a later analysis, most CMV-associated TCR beta chains appeared to be HLA-restricted, and the HLA associations seemed to be driven largely by CMV exposure. About 17 rarely observed V segments, including chromosome 9 orphons, were excluded from the earlier analysis of almost 600 of the donors because counts were too low. Because the 87-base-pair reads could not distinguish some IMGT-functional V segments, including TRBV6-2 and TRBV6-3, those segments were excluded. In vitro tests confirmed that a few of the cytomegalovirus-associated TCR beta chains recognize cytomegalovirus antigens. Cytomegalovirus status was reported to be diagnosed by the classifier with high specificity and sensitivity in both the original and validation cohorts. The authors suggested that the approach could potentially be extended to other disease states and immunological phenotypes. Across donors, most TCR sequences were observed very rarely, whereas some public TCRs were present in many individuals. According to a later genetic analysis, donors in an Asian-associated ancestry cluster had fewer N-insertions in productive TCRs than the roughly 700-donor mean. The sequencing pipeline was judged likely to have produced a cluster of highly shared sequence variants as a technical artifact. Sequencing depth was assumed to be roughly uniform across donors in the presence/absence analyses, though that assumption may not hold. A total of fewer than 200 TCR beta chains were listed by the study as associated with cytomegalovirus. A later analysis reported that several top co-occurrence clusters appeared linked to parvovirus B19, influenza, CMV and Epstein-Barr virus. An association between a missense DCLRE1C variant and V-gene and J-gene trimming of TCR beta chains was found in a later genetic analysis and replicated in an independent cohort. A further reported finding was that TCR beta sequences accurately predicted the HLA-A and HLA-B alleles for most subjects in the first cohort. In an earlier analysis of around 600 of the donors, most TCR beta V segments appeared in productive rearrangements about 90% or about 30% of the time, broadly matching IMGT annotations.

The specimen sequenced was PBMCs. The rearrangement combines TRBV29-1 with TRBJ2-5; TRBD2 lines up with 10 middle nucleotides. This clonotype originated in a middle-aged woman in good health and CMV-seronegative. The CDR3 is CSVAAGGYQETQYF. Read as DNA, the sequence is TGCAGCGTTGCAGCGGGAGGGTACCAAGAGACCCAGTACTTC.